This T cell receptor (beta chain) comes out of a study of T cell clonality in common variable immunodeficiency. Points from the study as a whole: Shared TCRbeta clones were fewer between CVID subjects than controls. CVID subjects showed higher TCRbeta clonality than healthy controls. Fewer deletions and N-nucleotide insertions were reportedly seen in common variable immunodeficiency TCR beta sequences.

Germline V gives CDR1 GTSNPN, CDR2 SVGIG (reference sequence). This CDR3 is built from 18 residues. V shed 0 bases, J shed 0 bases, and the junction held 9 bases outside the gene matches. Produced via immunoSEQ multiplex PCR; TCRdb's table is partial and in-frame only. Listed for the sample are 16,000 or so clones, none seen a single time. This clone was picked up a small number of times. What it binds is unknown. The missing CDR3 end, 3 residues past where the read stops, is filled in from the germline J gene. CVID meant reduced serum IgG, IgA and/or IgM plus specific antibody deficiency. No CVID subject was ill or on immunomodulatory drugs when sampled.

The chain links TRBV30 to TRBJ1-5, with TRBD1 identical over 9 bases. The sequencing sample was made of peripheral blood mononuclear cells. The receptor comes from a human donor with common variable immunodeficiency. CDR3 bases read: TGTGCCTGGAGTGTCGGGGGGACAGGGTCTTATAGCAATCAGCCC. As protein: CAWSVGGTGSYSNQP. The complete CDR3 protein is CAWSVGGTGSYSNQPQHF.